The 8 T cell receptor beta chains presented below share a single source sample, sequenced in a study of blood T cell repertoires in COVID-19. TCRdb's table, derived via immunoSEQ multiplex PCR, lists solely in-frame clones and lacks some. The sample carries roughly 200,000 clones, approximately 82% recorded once. The sample was peripheral blood. The receptors here all came from a man aged 40-55 years with active or convalescent COVID-19.

The chain couples TRBV5-6 to TRBJ2-2; TRBD1 matches at 9 bases. The CDR3 loop spans 17 amino acids. CDR1 SGHDT and CDR2 YYEEEE come from the germline V gene. Losses at the gene ends were 3 bases for V and 0 bases for J; bases not matched to a gene: 6. The chain's CDR3 is CASSSVWDRANTGELFF. The CDR3 nucleotides are TGTGCCAGCAGCTCAGTGTGGGACAGGGCGAACACCGGGGAGCTGTTTTTT.

The V and J genes are TRBV6-6 and TRBJ1-2; 8 bases are shared with TRBD1. The length of the CDR3 is 15 residues. J gave up 4 bases and V 0 bases, and 4 bases lay outside the gene matches. CDR1 and CDR2 from the germline V gene are MNHNY and SVGAGI (reference sequence). The CDR3 region is CASSYSTTGGYGYTF. CDR3 coding DNA: TGTGCCAGCAGTTACTCGACTACAGGGGGCTATGGCTACACCTTC.

J is TRBJ2-1 and V is TRBV7-9; 7 bases line up with TRBD2. V lost 0 bases and J lost 10; bases outside the gene matches: 9. CDR3 size: 15 residues. Germline V gene sequence: CDR1 SEHNR, CDR2 FQNEAQ (reference sequence). The CDR3, as DNA: TGTGCCAGCAGCTTAGCTGGGAGGGAAGTTGAAGAGCAGTTCTTC. It codes for CASSLAGREVEEQFF.

The genes are TRBV5-5 and TRBJ1-2; maybe TRBD1 (6 bases). Germline values: CDR1 SGHKS, CDR2 YYEKEE (reference sequence). The CDR3 has 14 residues. Trimming took off 6 bases at V and 2 bases at J, with 14 bases between the two ends. CDR3 loop: CASNYPGQNYGYTF. Here the CDR3 DNA reads TGTGCCAGCAACTATCCCGGACAGAACTATGGCTACACCTTC.

The chain carries TRBV30 and TRBJ2-7, with D tentatively TRBD1 (6 bases). Germline V lookup: CDR1 GTSNPN, CDR2 SVGIG (reference sequence). Deletions cut 2 bases from V and 9 bases from J, with 20 bases between. The CDR3 consists of 14 residues. The CDR3 region has the DNA TGTGCCTGGAGTTCGCCGGGACAACTGGCCGGGCAGTACTTC. Translated, it gives CAWSSPGQLAGQYF.

The CDR3 nucleotides are TGTGCCACCAGTGATACTGACAGGGTCGGCTACACCTTC. It yields the protein CATSDTDRVGYTF. The chain uses TRBV24-1 and TRBJ1-2; 7 bases map to TRBD1. The germline CDR1 and CDR2 sequences are KGHDR and SFDVKD. The CDR3 contains 13 residues. Unmatched junction bases numbered 5, after V lost 3 bases and J lost 8 bases.

The rearrangement joins TRBV2 to TRBJ1-2; TRBD1 agrees at 8 bases. Looked up from germline, CDR1 is SNHLY and CDR2 is FYNNEI. This CDR3 spans 11 amino acids. V was pared by 5 bases and J by 14 bases, with 7 bases of the junction left unmatched. The CDR3 loop is CASSLQGVGTF. CDR3 nucleotides: TGTGCCAGCAGTCTACAGGGGGTTGGGACCTTC.

V is TRBV10-1 and J is TRBJ2-7; 14 bases are a match to TRBD2. This CDR3 region has 16 residues. V shed 6 bases, J shed 5 bases, and the junction held 9 bases outside the gene matches. CDR1 is WNHNN, CDR2 SYGVQD, per germline (reference sequence). CDR3 in DNA: TGCGCCAGCAGGTCCGGGACTAGCGGGAGATTCCACGAGCAGTACTTC. This encodes CASRSGTSGRFHEQYF.